Listed here are 29 T cell receptor beta chains from one sample, sequenced in a study of cytomegalovirus exposure and HLA in healthy donors. PCR involved 60 Vbeta and 13 Jbeta primers. Measured with immunoSEQ multiplex PCR; TCRdb has only the in-frame clones, and not every one. The sample has some 160,000 clones; around 73% are singletons. The specimen sequenced was PBMCs. Receptors originate from a male donor in good health and CMV-seronegative.

This sequence joins TRBV7-2 and TRBJ1-5; D is unresolved. The CDR3 consists of 13 residues. Trimming shortened V by 5 bases and J by 4 bases, and 9 bases separated the two germline ends. Germline CDR1 is SGHTA and CDR2 is FQGNSA. In DNA form, the CDR3 reads TGTGCCAGCAGCGCTAGCACGAATCAGCCCCAGCATTTT. Its protein is CASSASTNQPQHF.

J is TRBJ2-3 and V is TRBV19; 8 bases fit TRBD2. J lost 3 bases, V lost 5 bases, and 7 bases had no gene match. Germline V lookup: CDR1 LNHDA, CDR2 SQIVND (reference sequence). The CDR3 has 15 amino acids. As DNA, the CDR3 is TGTGCCAGTAGTTTAAGAGCGGGGGTGACAGATACGCAGTATTTT. Translating it yields CASSLRAGVTDTQYF. Using reference TRBV19 and TRBJ2-3 for the parts outside the CDR3, the full variable domain is DGGITQSPKYLFRKEGQNVTLSCEQNLNHDAMYWYRQDPGQGLRLIYYSQIVNDFQKGDIAEGYSVSREKKESFPLTVTSAQKNPTAFYLCASSLRAGVTDTQYFGPGTRLTVL.

There are many counts of this clone. The CDR3 DNA reads as TGTGCCAGCAGCCACTCGGGGGGGCCTACAGATACGCAGTATTTT. It specifies CASSHSGGPTDTQYF. The chain carries TRBV13 and TRBJ2-3, with 8 bases aligning to TRBD2. The CDR3 has 15 amino acids. CDR1 and CDR2 (germline): PRHDT, FYEKMQ (reference sequence). V lost 5 bases, J lost 3 bases, and 7 bases stayed unmatched. The complete variable domain, with remaining parts taken from reference TRBV13 and TRBJ2-3, reads AAGVIQSPRHLIKEKRETATLKCYPIPRHDTVYWYQQGPGQDPQFLISFYEKMQSDKGSIPDRFSAQQFSDYHSELNMSSLELGDSALYFCASSHSGGPTDTQYFGPGTRLTVL.

The genes are TRBV5-6 and TRBJ1-1, with no clear D. The CDR3 runs 14 residues. Trimming shortened V by 0 bases and J by 1 base, and 7 bases separated the two germline ends. Per the germline V gene, CDR1 is SGHDT and CDR2 is YYEEEE. The DNA for the CDR3 is TGTGCCAGCAGCTTGGGTCTGTCGAACACTGAAGCTTTCTTT. Translated, it gives CASSLGLSNTEAFF.

The chain joins TRBV10-3 to TRBJ2-7, with 11 bases that match TRBD1. The CDR3 runs to 15 residues. Germline V gene lookup returns CDR1 ENHRY and CDR2 SYGVKD. After removal of 4 bases from V and 2 bases from J, the junction contained 4 bases not matched to a gene. The chain's CDR3 is CAISGGQGVAYEQYF. The CDR3 DNA sequence: TGTGCCATCAGTGGGGGACAGGGGGTGGCCTACGAGCAGTACTTC.

CDR3 amino acids: CASSLPTGAGNTIYF. The CDR3 DNA reads as TGTGCCAGCAGTTTACCCACAGGGGCTGGAAACACCATATATTTT. V gene TRBV28 combines with J gene TRBJ1-3; 7 bases are a match to TRBD1. CDR3 length: 15 amino acids. Germline V gene lookup returns CDR1 MDHEN and CDR2 SYDVKM. J lost 2 bases, V lost 2 bases, and 3 bases had no gene match.

The rearrangement uses TRBV6-6 and TRBJ1-1, with 7 bases matching TRBD1. V lost 0 bases, J lost 10 bases, and 8 bases stayed unmatched. This CDR3 spans 14 amino acids. Germline CDR1 and CDR2: MNHNY and SVGAGI (reference sequence). CDR3 sequence: CASSYSGQDATAFF. CDR3 DNA sequence: TGTGCCAGCAGTTACTCCGGACAGGACGCGACAGCTTTCTTT.

The genes are TRBV5-4 and TRBJ2-7, with TRBD2 matching 13 bases. Germline assignment: CDR1 SGHNT and CDR2 YYREEE (reference sequence). J was trimmed by 3 bases and V by 5 bases; bases with no gene match: 5. The CDR3 is 15 amino acids. CDR3 region: CASRPGLAGIYEQYF. In nucleotides, the CDR3 is TGTGCCAGCAGACCGGGACTAGCGGGAATCTACGAGCAGTACTTC.

In the case of this clone: This CDR3 is also generated by other DNA sequences in the sample. The V call is TRBV18, the J call TRBJ1-5; the D is unclear. The CDR3 spans 13 residues. CDR1 is KGHSH and CDR2 is LQKENI in the germline V gene. V lost 3 bases and J lost 3, with 6 bases in between. The CDR3 nucleotides are TGTGCCAGCTCACCGGGAGACAATCAGCCCCAGCATTTT. It encodes CASSPGDNQPQHF.

This clone turned up a few times. The rearrangement links TRBV5-1 to TRBJ2-3, with TRBD2 matching over 14 bases. The CDR3 is made up of 16 amino acids. V shed 5 bases and J 0 bases; nucleotides not matched to a gene: 2. CDR1 SGHRS and CDR2 YFSETQ come from the germline V gene. This chain's CDR3 is CASRGLAGGSTDTQYF. The DNA of the CDR3 is TGCGCCAGCAGAGGACTAGCGGGGGGTAGCACAGATACGCAGTATTTT.

The J gene is TRBJ1-1, the V gene TRBV29-1; no firm D call. Germline assignment: CDR1 SQVTM and CDR2 ANQGSEA. V shed 5 bases and J shed 5 bases, with 15 bases lying between them. The CDR3 has 13 amino acids. The CDR3 nucleotides read TGCAGCGTTTTTTTTCCGGAGAGGACTGAAGCTTTCTTT. This gives the protein CSVFFPERTEAFF.

V usage is TRBV5-6 and J usage is TRBJ1-1; 8 nucleotides match TRBD1. This CDR3 has 15 residues. Germline CDR1 is SGHDT and CDR2 is YYEEEE. V lost 2 bases to trimming and J lost 1 base; unmatched junction nucleotides: 4. The CDR3 reads CASSFGQGRNTEAFF. As DNA, the CDR3 is TGTGCCAGCAGCTTCGGACAGGGTCGGAACACTGAAGCTTTCTTT.

J is TRBJ2-3 and V is TRBV4-2; D is unclear. The CDR3 has 15 amino acids. Trimming took 3 bases from V and 0 from J, leaving 10 bases between them. In germline, CDR1 is LGHNA, CDR2 YNFKEQ. CDR3 sequence (DNA): TGTGCCAGCAGCCAGACTGCGATTAGCACAGATACGCAGTATTTT. It translates to CASSQTAISTDTQYF.

This chain links TRBV18 with TRBJ2-1, with TRBD2 matching over 12 bases. The V and J ends lost 8 bases and 8 bases, in that order; junction bases with no gene match: 4. The CDR3 extends over 13 amino acids. Germline V gene data show CDR1 as KGHSH and CDR2 as LQKENI. CDR3 DNA: TGTGCCAGCGGGGGACTAGCGGGCGATGAGCAGTTCTTC. This translates into CASGGLAGDEQFF.

The chain carries TRBV5-1 and TRBJ2-5; TRBD1 might be the D (5 bases). The germline CDR1 and CDR2 sequences are SGHRS and YFSETQ. Trimming cost V 9 bases and J 2 bases, with 17 bases left between them. The CDR3 is 14 amino acids. CDR3 bases: TGCGCCATCCCCGTGCTAGGGGTGCAAGAGACCCAGTACTTC. It encodes CAIPVLGVQETQYF. Full variable domain (missing parts from reference TRBV5-1 and TRBJ2-5): KAGVTQTPRYLIKTRGQQVTLSCSPISGHRSVSWYQQTPGQGLQFLFEYFSETQRNKGNFPGRFSGRQFSNSRSEMNVSTLELGDSALYLCAIPVLGVQETQYFGPGTRLLVL.

This clone has just one count. V usage is TRBV9 and J usage is TRBJ1-5, with unresolved D. Germline CDR1 and CDR2: SGDLS and YYNGEE. Between the trimmed V and J ends, which lost 5 bases and 1 base, there was a span of 13 bases. The CDR3 sequence is 15 residues long. The CDR3 sequence: CASSREGGSNQPQHF. The CDR3 DNA is TGTGCCAGCAGTCGTGAGGGTGGGAGCAATCAGCCCCAGCATTTT.

V usage is TRBV30 and J usage is TRBJ2-7; a weak D match, TRBD2 (5 bases). V lost 5 bases to trimming and J lost 3 bases, with 14 bases between them. The CDR3 runs to 13 residues. Germline CDR1 is GTSNPN and CDR2 is SVGIG (reference sequence). The CDR3 DNA reads as TGTGCCTGGGGGGTAGACCGGGGCTACGAGCAGTACTTC. It codes for CAWGVDRGYEQYF.

As to this clone: Relative to the germline gene, one junction end is altered; a read error may explain this. The chain joins TRBV7-9 to TRBJ2-7; 7 bases line up with TRBD2. Per germline, CDR1 SEHNR and CDR2 FQNEAQ (reference sequence). This CDR3 has 16 residues. CDR3 region: CSSRSGEGASSYEQYF. CDR3 bases: TGTTCCAGCAGGTCCGGGGAGGGAGCTTCAAGCTACGAGCAGTACTTC.

The chain carries TRBV4-3 and TRBJ2-7, with D maybe TRBD1 (5 bases). The germline gives CDR1 LGHNA, CDR2 YSLEER. The V end was cut by 0 bases, the J end by 0 bases, with 15 bases between. The CDR3 is 17 amino acids. CDR3 amino acids: CASSQEPPGGHSYEQYF. The CDR3 DNA reads as TGCGCCAGCAGCCAAGAACCGCCCGGCGGACACTCCTACGAGCAGTACTTC.

In nucleotides, the CDR3 is TGCAGCGTGAACAGGGTCACTGAAGCTTTCTTT. This gives the protein CSVNRVTEAFF. V usage is TRBV29-1 and J usage is TRBJ1-1; D is possibly TRBD1 (6 bases). This CDR3 spans 11 amino acids. Between the trimmed V and J ends, which lost 6 bases and 4 bases, there was a span of 9 bases. Per germline, CDR1 SQVTM and CDR2 ANQGSEA. Full variable domain (missing parts from reference TRBV29-1 and TRBJ1-1): SAVISQKPSRDICQRGTSLTIQCQVDSQVTMMFWYRQQPGQSLTLIATANQGSEATYESGFVIDKFPISRPNLTFSTLTVSNMSPEDSSIYLCSVNRVTEAFFGQGTRLTVV.

The J gene is TRBJ2-1, the V gene TRBV25-1, with 12 bases matching TRBD1. CDR1 and CDR2 (germline): MGHDK, SYGVNS. The J segment lost 7 bases and the V segment lost 5 bases, leaving 9 bases of the junction unmatched. The CDR3 covers 16 residues. In nucleotides, the CDR3 is TGTGCCAGCAGTTTAGCCGGGACAGGGGGCCTAAATGAGCAGTTCTTC. This gives the protein CASSLAGTGGLNEQFF.

The chain joins TRBV2 to TRBJ2-1, with 8 bases lining up with TRBD2. The CDR3 consists of 17 residues. Germline V gives CDR1 SNHLY, CDR2 FYNNEI. After removal of 5 bases from V and 0 bases from J, the junction contained 9 bases not matched to a gene. The CDR3 is CASSLETSASSYNEQFF. The CDR3 coding sequence is TGTGCCAGCAGTCTGGAGACTAGCGCTAGCTCCTACAATGAGCAGTTCTTC.

The rearrangement links TRBV5-1 to TRBJ1-1; 7 positions match TRBD1. Germline lookup yields CDR1 SGHRS and CDR2 YFSETQ. Trimming cost V 4 bases and J 5 bases; bases outside gene matches: 5. This CDR3 is built from 13 residues. This chain's CDR3 is CASSLQGETEAFF. The CDR3, as DNA: TGCGCCAGCAGCCTCCAGGGGGAAACTGAAGCTTTCTTT. Full variable domain (missing parts from reference TRBV5-1 and TRBJ1-1): KAGVTQTPRYLIKTRGQQVTLSCSPISGHRSVSWYQQTPGQGLQFLFEYFSETQRNKGNFPGRFSGRQFSNSRSEMNVSTLELGDSALYLCASSLQGETEAFFGQGTRLTVV.

The V and J genes are TRBV27 and TRBJ1-6; D perhaps matches TRBD1 (5 bases). V lost 2 bases and J lost 9, with 17 bases in between. Germline lookup yields CDR1 MNHEY and CDR2 SMNVEV (reference sequence). The length of the CDR3 is 16 residues. The CDR3 sequence: CASSLNPAGSTSPLHF. The CDR3 DNA follows: TGTGCCAGCAGTTTAAATCCGGCAGGGTCGACTTCACCCCTCCACTTT.

V is TRBV7-2 and J is TRBJ2-6, with 7 bases fitting TRBD1. CDR1 is SGHTA and CDR2 is FQGNSA in the germline V gene. J lost 8 bases, V lost 6 bases, and 7 bases had no gene match. CDR3 length: 14 amino acids. The CDR3 DNA follows: TGTGCCAGCAGGGCAGGGGGAATGACCAACGTCCTGACTTTC. Its translation: CASRAGGMTNVLTF.

This rearrangement joins TRBV6-5 to TRBJ1-5; TRBD1 aligns across 7 bases. CDR1 is MNHEY and CDR2 is SVGAGI in the germline V gene. This CDR3 region has 16 residues. The V segment lost 4 bases and the J segment 4 bases; nucleotides outside the gene matches: 10. Here the CDR3 reads CASSSQQGFRNQPQHF. The CDR3 DNA reads TGTGCCAGCAGTTCACAACAGGGGTTCAGGAATCAGCCCCAGCATTTT.

This sequence joins TRBV10-3 and TRBJ1-2; the match to TRBD1 covers 12 bases. CDR1 ENHRY and CDR2 SYGVKD come from the germline V gene. The CDR3 contains 15 residues. Germline trimming cut 0 bases from V and 9 bases from J; bases unmatched to any gene: 5. Written as DNA, the CDR3 is TGTGCCATCAGTGAGTCGGGGACAGGGGGCTGGCGCTACACCTTC. This codes for CAISESGTGGWRYTF.

This chain links TRBV7-2 with TRBJ2-3, with 8 bases aligning to TRBD1. The CDR3 extends over 15 amino acids. V lost 4 bases and J lost 1; bases outside the gene matches: 4. The V gene's germline CDR1 is SGHTA and CDR2 FQGNSA. CDR3 coding DNA: TGTGCCAGCAGCTACGGACAGGGCCGCACAGATACGCAGTATTTT. This gives the protein CASSYGQGRTDTQYF.

In nucleotides, the CDR3 is TGTGCCAGCAGTGATGGACTAGCGAGTTATAATGAGCAGTTCTTC. Translating it yields CASSDGLASYNEQFF. The chain links TRBV6-4 to TRBJ2-1; 9 bases align to TRBD2. The J segment lost 7 bases and the V segment lost 3 bases, leaving 7 bases of the junction unmatched. The germline V gene encodes CDR1 MRHNA and CDR2 SNTAGT. This CDR3 is built from 15 residues.